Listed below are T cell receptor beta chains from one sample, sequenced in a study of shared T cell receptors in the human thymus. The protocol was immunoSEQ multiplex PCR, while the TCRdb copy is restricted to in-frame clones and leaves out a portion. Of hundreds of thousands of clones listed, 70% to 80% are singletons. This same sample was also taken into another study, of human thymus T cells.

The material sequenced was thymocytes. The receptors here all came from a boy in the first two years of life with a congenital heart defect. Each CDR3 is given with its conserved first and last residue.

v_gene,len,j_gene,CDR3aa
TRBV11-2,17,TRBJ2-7,CASSPRTGGEGSYEQYF
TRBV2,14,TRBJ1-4,CASSLQELNEKLFF
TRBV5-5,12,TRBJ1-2,CASSPGGYGYTF
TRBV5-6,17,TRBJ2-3,CASSLQREAPRSDTQYF
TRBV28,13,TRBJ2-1,CASSLHSRTEQFF
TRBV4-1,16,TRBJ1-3,CASSQEWDRVGNTIYF
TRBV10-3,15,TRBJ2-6,CAISAGTAVANVLTF
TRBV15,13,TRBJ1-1,CATSRAGYTEAFF
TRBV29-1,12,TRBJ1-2,CSVNGTGNGYTF
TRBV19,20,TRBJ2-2,CASSFRPGLAAVRGTGELFF
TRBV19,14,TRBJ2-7,CASSPGLLPYEQYF
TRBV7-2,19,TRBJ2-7,CASSLKLAGRLNRSYEQYF
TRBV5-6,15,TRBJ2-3,CASSRGLASPDTQYF
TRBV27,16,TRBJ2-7,CASSQSNRGLTDEQYF
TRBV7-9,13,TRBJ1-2,CASSLDRIYGYTF
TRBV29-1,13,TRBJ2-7,CSVDSGTSYEQYF
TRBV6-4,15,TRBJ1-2,CASSSTPGEGYGYTF
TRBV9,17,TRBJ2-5,CASSALEGLADQETQYF
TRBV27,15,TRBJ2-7,CASSSPTGGDHEQYF
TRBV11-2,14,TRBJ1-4,CASRQGTDSEKLFF
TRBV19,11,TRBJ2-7,CASSLPYEQYF
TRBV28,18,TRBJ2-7,CASSPGLALNSIGYEQYF
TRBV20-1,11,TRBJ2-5,CSAMEFETQYF
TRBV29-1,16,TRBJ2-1,CSVGKTSVYPYNEQFF
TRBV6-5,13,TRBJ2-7,CASTHTAGYEQYF
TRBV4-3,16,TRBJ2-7,CASSPSGTSSSYEQYF
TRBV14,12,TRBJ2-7,CASSQDSYAQYF
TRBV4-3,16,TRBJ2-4,CASSQGTVLAKNIQYF
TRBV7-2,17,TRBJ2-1,CASSLKLAGASYNEQFF
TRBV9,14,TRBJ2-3,CASSGTSAGDTQYF
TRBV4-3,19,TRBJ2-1,CASSQETGRERVAYNEQFF
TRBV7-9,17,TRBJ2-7,CASSLVGATPSSYEQYF
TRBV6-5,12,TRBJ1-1,CASSKRTGAAFF
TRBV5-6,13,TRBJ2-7,CASSSPGDHEQYF
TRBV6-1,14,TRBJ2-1,CASSEVRHFHEQFF
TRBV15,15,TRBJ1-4,CATSKTGQRNEKLFF
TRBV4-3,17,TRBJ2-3,CASSQEGTGRATDTQYF
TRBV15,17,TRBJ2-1,CATSTACDSGSNNEQFF
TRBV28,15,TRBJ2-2,CASNSGTGRTGELFF
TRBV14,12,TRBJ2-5,CASSQREETQYF
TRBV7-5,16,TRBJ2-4,CVRSPCLGGRVCIQYF
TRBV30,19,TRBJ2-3,CAWSRTSGSRVRGTDTQYF
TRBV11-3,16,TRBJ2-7,CASSLPYPGQGNEQYF
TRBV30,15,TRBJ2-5,CARRGSGSPTETQYF
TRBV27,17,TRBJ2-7,CASTLRGLVPHLYEQYF
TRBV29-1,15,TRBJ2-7,CSVEVIGTGFYEQYF
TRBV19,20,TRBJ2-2,CASSPSFYPEGAEDTGELFF
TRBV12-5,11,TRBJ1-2,CARKGNYGYTF
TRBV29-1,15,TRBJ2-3,CSVPSGGRVADTQYF
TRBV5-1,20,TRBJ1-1,CASSLEGTRGEGRMNTEAFF
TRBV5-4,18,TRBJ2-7,CASSSGQGKARGGDEQYF
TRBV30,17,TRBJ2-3,CAWTHSGRARVADTQYF
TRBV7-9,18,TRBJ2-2,CASSRQVLATGLGGELFF
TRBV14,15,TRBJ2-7,CASSPAPGTGVEQYF
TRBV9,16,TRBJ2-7,CASSPRTSGSVTEQYF
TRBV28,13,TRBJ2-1,CASTRGLLNEQFF
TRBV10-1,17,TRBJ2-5,CASSESTKGWGQGTQYF
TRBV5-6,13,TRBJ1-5,CASSRQGNQPQHF
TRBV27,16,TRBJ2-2,CASSLQAGGNTGELFF
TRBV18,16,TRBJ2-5,CASSLGGLAGEETQYF